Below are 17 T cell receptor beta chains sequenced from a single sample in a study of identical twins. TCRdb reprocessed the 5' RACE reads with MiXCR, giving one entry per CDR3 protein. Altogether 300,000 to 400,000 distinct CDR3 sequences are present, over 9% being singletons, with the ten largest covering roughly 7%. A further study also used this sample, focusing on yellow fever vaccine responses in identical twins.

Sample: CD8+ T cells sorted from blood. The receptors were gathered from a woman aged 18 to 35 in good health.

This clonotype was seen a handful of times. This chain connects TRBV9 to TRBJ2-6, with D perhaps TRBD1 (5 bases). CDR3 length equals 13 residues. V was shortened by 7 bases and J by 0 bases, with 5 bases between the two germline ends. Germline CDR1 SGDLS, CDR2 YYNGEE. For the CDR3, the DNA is TGTGCCAGCGGGGCCTCTGGGGCCAACGTCCTGACTTTC. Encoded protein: CASGASGANVLTF. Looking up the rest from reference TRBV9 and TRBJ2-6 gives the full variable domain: DSGVTQTPKHLITATGQRVTLRCSPRSGDLSVYWYQQSLDQGLQFLIQYYNGEERAKGNILERFSAQQFPDLHSELNLSSLELGDSALYFCASGASGANVLTFGAGSRLTVL.

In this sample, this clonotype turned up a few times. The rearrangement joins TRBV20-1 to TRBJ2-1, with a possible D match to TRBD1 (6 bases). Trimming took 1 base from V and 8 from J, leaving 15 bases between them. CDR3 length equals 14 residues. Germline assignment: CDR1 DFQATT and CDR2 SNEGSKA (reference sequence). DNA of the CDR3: TGCAGTGCTAGAGGAGGGACAAGCATGTATGAGCAGTTCTTC. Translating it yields CSARGGTSMYEQFF.

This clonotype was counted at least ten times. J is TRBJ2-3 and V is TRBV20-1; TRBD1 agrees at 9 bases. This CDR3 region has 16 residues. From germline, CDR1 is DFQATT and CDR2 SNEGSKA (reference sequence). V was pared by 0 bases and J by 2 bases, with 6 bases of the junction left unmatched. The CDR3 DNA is TGCAGTGCTAGAGATCCCAGACAGGGGGACACAGATACGCAGTATTTT. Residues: CSARDPRQGDTDTQYF.

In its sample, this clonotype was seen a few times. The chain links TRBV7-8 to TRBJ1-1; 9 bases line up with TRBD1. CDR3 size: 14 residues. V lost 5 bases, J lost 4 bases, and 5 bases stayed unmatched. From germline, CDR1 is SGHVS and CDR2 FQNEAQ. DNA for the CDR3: TGTGCCAGCAGCGTGACAGGGGGAGGCACTGAAGCTTTCTTT. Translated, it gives CASSVTGGGTEAFF.

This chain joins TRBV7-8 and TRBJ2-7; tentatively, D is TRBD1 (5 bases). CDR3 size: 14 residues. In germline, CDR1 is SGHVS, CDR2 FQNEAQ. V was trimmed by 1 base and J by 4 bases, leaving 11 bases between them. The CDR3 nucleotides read TGTGCCAGCAGCTTAGTTTCTCAGGGATACGAGCAGTACGTC. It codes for CASSLVSQGYEQYV.

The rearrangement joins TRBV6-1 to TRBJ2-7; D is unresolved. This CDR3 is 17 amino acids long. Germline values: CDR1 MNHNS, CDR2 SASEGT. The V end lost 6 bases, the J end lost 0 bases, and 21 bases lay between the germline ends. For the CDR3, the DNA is TGTGCCAGCAGAAGTCAGGTTCCATTATCCAGCTCCTACGAGCAGTACGTC. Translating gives CASRSQVPLSSSYEQYV.

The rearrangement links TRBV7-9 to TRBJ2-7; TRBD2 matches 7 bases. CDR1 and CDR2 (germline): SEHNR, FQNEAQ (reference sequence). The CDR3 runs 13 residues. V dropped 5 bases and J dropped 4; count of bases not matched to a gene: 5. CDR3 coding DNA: TGTGCCAGCAGCAACCAACTAGCGTACGAGCAGTACTTC. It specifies CASSNQLAYEQYF.

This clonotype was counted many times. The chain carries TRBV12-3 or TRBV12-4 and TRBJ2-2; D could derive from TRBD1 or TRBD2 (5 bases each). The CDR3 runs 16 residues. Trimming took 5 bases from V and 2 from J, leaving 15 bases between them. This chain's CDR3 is CASSPARGRNTGELFF. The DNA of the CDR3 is TGTGCCAGCAGTCCCGCCCGGGGCAGAAACACCGGGGAGCTGTTTTTT.

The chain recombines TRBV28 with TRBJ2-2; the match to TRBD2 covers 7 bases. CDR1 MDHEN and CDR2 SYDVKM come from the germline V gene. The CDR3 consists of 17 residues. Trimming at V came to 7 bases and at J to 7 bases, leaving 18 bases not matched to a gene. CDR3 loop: CASTPWEGGPEDGELFF. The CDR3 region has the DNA TGTGCCAGCACCCCGTGGGAGGGAGGGCCGGAGGACGGGGAGCTGTTTTTT. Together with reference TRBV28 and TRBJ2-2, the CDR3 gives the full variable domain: DVKVTQSSRYLVKRTGEKVFLECVQDMDHENMFWYRQDPGLGLRLIYFSYDVKMKEKGDIPEGYSVSREKKERFSLILESASTNQTSMYLCASTPWEGGPEDGELFFGEGSRLTVL.

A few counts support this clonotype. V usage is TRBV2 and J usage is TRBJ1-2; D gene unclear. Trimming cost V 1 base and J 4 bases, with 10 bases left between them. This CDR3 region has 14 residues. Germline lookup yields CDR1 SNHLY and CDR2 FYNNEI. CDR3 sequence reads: CASSEGLDAYGYTF. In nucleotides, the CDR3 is TGTGCCAGCAGTGAAGGTCTAGATGCCTATGGCTACACCTTC.

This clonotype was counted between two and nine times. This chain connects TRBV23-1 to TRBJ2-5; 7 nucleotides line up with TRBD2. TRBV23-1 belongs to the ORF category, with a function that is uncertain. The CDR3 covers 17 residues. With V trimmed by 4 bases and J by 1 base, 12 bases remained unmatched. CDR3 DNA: TGCGCCAGCAGTCCCCGTGACCGGGGGGAGGCCCAAGAGACCCAGTACTTC. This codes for CASSPRDRGEAQETQYF.

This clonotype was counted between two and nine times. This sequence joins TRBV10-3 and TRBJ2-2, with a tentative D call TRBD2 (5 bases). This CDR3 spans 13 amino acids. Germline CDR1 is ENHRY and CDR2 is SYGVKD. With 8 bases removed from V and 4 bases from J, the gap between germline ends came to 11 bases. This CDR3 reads CAIPGRATGELFF. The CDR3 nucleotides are TGTGCCATCCCGGGGAGAGCCACCGGGGAGCTGTTTTTT.

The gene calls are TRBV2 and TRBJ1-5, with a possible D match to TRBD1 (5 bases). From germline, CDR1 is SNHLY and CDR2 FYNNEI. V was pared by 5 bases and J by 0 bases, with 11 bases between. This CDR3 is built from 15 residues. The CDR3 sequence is CASSPRQYSNQPQHF. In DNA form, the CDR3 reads TGTGCCAGCAGTCCGCGACAGTATAGCAATCAGCCCCAGCATTTT.

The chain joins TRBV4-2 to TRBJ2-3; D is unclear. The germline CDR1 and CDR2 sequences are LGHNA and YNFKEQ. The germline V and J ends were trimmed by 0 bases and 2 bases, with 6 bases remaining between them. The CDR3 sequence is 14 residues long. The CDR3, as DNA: TGTGCCAGCAGCCAAGACGGCCACACAGATACGCAGTATTTT. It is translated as CASSQDGHTDTQYF.

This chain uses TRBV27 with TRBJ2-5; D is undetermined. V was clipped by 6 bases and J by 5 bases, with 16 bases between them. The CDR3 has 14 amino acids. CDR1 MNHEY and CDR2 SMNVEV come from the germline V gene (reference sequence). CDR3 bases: TGTGCCAGCAGCTTAGAAGGAGAACGGGAGACCCAGTACTTC. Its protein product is CASSLEGERETQYF.

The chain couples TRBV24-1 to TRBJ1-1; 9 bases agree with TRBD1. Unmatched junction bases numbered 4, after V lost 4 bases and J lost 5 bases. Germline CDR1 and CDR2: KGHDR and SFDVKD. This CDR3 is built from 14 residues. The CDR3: CATSDPDRGTEAFF. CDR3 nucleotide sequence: TGTGCCACCAGTGACCCAGACAGGGGGACTGAAGCTTTCTTT.

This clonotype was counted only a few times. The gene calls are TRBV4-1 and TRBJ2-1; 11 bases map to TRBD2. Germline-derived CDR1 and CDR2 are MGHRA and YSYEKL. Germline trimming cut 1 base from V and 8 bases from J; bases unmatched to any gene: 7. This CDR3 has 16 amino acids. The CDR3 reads CASSQVAGGPRDEQFF. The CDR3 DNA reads TGCGCCAGCAGCCAAGTAGCGGGGGGGCCTAGGGATGAGCAGTTCTTC.